One sample yielded the 30 T cell receptor beta chains listed below, sequenced in a study of cytomegalovirus exposure and HLA in healthy donors. Researchers ran the PCR with 60 Vbeta and 13 Jbeta primers. Using immunoSEQ multiplex PCR, the repertoire was profiled, and TCRdb retains in-frame clones only, with some absent. The sample has 70,000 to 100,000 clones; around 80% are singletons. Input material: PBMCs. Source of these receptors: a woman between 50 and 59 years old in good health and CMV-seropositive.

V and J are TRBV11-2 and TRBJ2-1; no firm D call. The ends were cut back, 8 bases at V and 5 bases at J, with 13 bases in the middle. CDR1 SGHAT and CDR2 FQNNGV come from the germline V gene. CDR3 length equals 13 residues. DNA of the CDR3: TGTGCCAGCTTGCTCCGGAGCGACAATGAGCAGTTCTTC. Its protein product is CASLLRSDNEQFF.

J is TRBJ2-5 and V is TRBV5-1, with TRBD1 as a possible D gene (5 bases). Germline CDR1 SGHRS, CDR2 YFSETQ. Trimming pared 2 bases from V and 4 bases from J, leaving 12 bases between. This CDR3 spans 14 amino acids. CDR3 amino acids: CASSLKPGIETQYF. CDR3 DNA: TGCGCCAGCAGCTTAAAGCCAGGGATAGAGACCCAGTACTTC.

This clone was seen a few times. The rearrangement links TRBV10-3 to TRBJ2-7, with D tentatively TRBD2 (6 bases). The germline V gene has CDR1 ENHRY and CDR2 SYGVKD. V was shortened by 5 bases and J by 9 bases, with 20 bases between the two germline ends. The CDR3 length is 14 residues. The CDR3 DNA is TGTGCCATCAGTCCGGGACTTAGCCTGGTGGGGCAGTACTTC. This codes for CAISPGLSLVGQYF.

The chain joins TRBV9 to TRBJ2-5; unclear D gene. CDR3 length: 13 residues. V lost 0 bases to trimming and J lost 2 bases, with 5 bases between them. The germline V gene encodes CDR1 SGDLS and CDR2 YYNGEE. CDR3 nucleotide sequence: TGTGCCAGCAGCGTAGCCGGGCAAGAGACCCAGTACTTC. Protein product: CASSVAGQETQYF. The full variable domain, in which reference TRBV9 and TRBJ2-5 provide the parts outside the CDR3, is DSGVTQTPKHLITATGQRVTLRCSPRSGDLSVYWYQQSLDQGLQFLIQYYNGEERAKGNILERFSAQQFPDLHSELNLSSLELGDSALYFCASSVAGQETQYFGPGTRLLVL.

V is TRBV6-5 and J is TRBJ2-7; D is possibly TRBD1 (5 bases). V lost 2 bases, J lost 3 bases, and 14 bases lay in between. This CDR3 spans 15 amino acids. Germline values: CDR1 MNHEY, CDR2 SVGAGI. This chain's CDR3 is CASSYGHPSLYEQYV. The CDR3 DNA sequence: TGTGCCAGCAGTTACGGACATCCATCTCTCTACGAGCAGTACGTC.

The rearrangement links TRBV15 to TRBJ1-5; D is possibly TRBD1 (5 bases). The V and J ends lost 2 bases and 3 bases respectively, with 11 bases between them. Germline assignment: CDR1 LNHNV and CDR2 YYDKDF (reference sequence). This CDR3 is built from 15 residues. The CDR3 loop is CATSRNRLPNQPQHF. CDR3 DNA: TGTGCCACCAGCAGAAACAGGTTACCCAATCAGCCCCAGCATTTT.

The CDR3 sequence: CASSSPGETQYF. The CDR3 DNA reads TGTGCCAGCAGCTCCCCCGGGGAGACCCAGTACTTC. V and J are TRBV7-3 and TRBJ2-5, with unresolved D. Trimming shortened V by 4 bases and J by 5 bases, and 8 bases separated the two germline ends. This CDR3 region has 12 residues. CDR1 is SGHTA and CDR2 is FQGTGA in the germline V gene.

This sequence joins TRBV11-2 and TRBJ2-4, with D unresolved. The germline gives CDR1 SGHAT, CDR2 FQNNGV. CDR3 size: 15 residues. Trimming removed 1 base from V and 0 bases from J, with 7 bases in between. The CDR3 sequence is CASSLGYLAKNIQYF. The CDR3 DNA follows: TGTGCCAGCAGCTTAGGTTATCTAGCCAAAAACATTCAGTACTTC.

Of note for this clone: At one end, the junction sequence differs from germline, possibly due to a read error. The chain combines TRBV7-9 with TRBJ1-2; D remains ambiguous. The length of the CDR3 is 12 residues. The V gene's germline CDR1 is SEHNR and CDR2 FQNEAQ (reference sequence). CDR3 sequence reads: CSSSSGVKGYTF. CDR3 bases: TGTTCCAGCAGCTCGGGAGTTAAGGGCTACACCTTC. The full variable domain, completed using reference TRBV7-9 and TRBJ1-2, is DTGVSQNPRHKITKRGQNVTFRCDPISEHNRLYWYRQTLGQGPEFLTYFQNEAQLEKSRLLSDRFSAERPKGSFSTLEIQRTEQGDSAMYLCSSSSGVKGYTFGSGTRLTVV.

The chain recombines TRBV18 with TRBJ2-7, with 7 bases that match TRBD1. The CDR3 runs 16 residues. Per germline, CDR1 KGHSH and CDR2 LQKENI. The junction had 13 bases not matched to a gene; V was cut back by 5 bases and J by 3 bases. Here the CDR3 DNA reads TGTGCCAGCTCATCCGGACAGGCCGGACCACTCTACGAGCAGTACGTC. Protein: CASSSGQAGPLYEQYV.

The chain couples TRBV2 to TRBJ2-1; D is uncertain. This CDR3 has 14 amino acids. V was clipped by 7 bases and J by 4 bases, with 14 bases between them. CDR1 and CDR2 from the germline V gene are SNHLY and FYNNEI. Here the CDR3 reads CASIYLEMYNEQFF. CDR3 sequence (DNA): TGTGCCAGCATTTACCTAGAGATGTACAATGAGCAGTTCTTC.

This chain uses TRBV7-8 with TRBJ2-1, with a tentative D call TRBD2 (5 bases). The V gene's germline CDR1 is SGHVS and CDR2 FQNEAQ. V was shortened by 5 bases and J by 10 bases, with 18 bases between the two germline ends. This CDR3 comprises 14 residues. In DNA form, the CDR3 reads TGTGCCAGCAGCCCGCACCGGGGTGTTCCGGAGCAGTTCTTC. This codes for CASSPHRGVPEQFF.

The chain couples TRBV9 to TRBJ2-5, with a possible D match to TRBD1 (6 bases). This CDR3 has 16 residues. The germline V and J ends were trimmed by 0 bases and 1 base, with 13 bases remaining between them. The germline V gene encodes CDR1 SGDLS and CDR2 YYNGEE. The CDR3 sequence: CASSVGGGTTQETQYF. DNA for the CDR3: TGTGCCAGCAGCGTAGGCGGTGGGACAACCCAAGAGACCCAGTACTTC.

V and J are TRBV12-5 and TRBJ2-2; D gene ambiguous. Germline CDR1 is LGHNT and CDR2 is FRNRAP. V was cut by 7 bases and J by 2 bases, with 8 bases left in between. The CDR3 is 13 residues long. In nucleotides, the CDR3 is TGTGCTAGTGCCCCTTTAAACACCGGGGAGCTGTTTTTT. Its translation: CASAPLNTGELFF.

This clone was detected only a few times. The chain carries TRBV9 and TRBJ2-3; a possible D gene is TRBD1 (6 bases). Trimming took 3 bases from V and 2 from J, leaving 13 bases between them. Per germline, CDR1 SGDLS and CDR2 YYNGEE. The CDR3 consists of 15 residues. The CDR3 DNA reads TGTGCCAGCAGCGAGTGGGGGCCCCCCACAGATACGCAGTATTTT. It specifies CASSEWGPPTDTQYF.

V and J are TRBV11-3 and TRBJ1-2; D unresolved. This CDR3 is built from 15 residues. The V end lost 5 bases, the J end lost 6 bases, and 19 bases lay between the germline ends. CDR1 is SGHNT and CDR2 is YENEEA in the germline V gene. The DNA for the CDR3 is TGTGCCAGCAGCGACCCGAGAGGGTGGGAGCATGGCTACACCTTC. Residues: CASSDPRGWEHGYTF.

This chain uses TRBV18 with TRBJ1-4; perhaps TRBD1 as D (5 bases). The CDR3 is made up of 14 amino acids. Germline V gene sequence: CDR1 KGHSH, CDR2 LQKENI. V lost 4 bases to trimming and J lost 0 bases, with 6 bases between them. The CDR3 DNA reads TGTGCCAGCTCACGGGGCGCAACTAATGAAAAACTGTTTTTT. Its translation is CASSRGATNEKLFF.

The rearrangement links TRBV19 to TRBJ1-1; D gene uncertain. There are 13 residues in the CDR3. Trimming removed 3 bases from V and 2 bases from J, with 7 bases in between. Germline CDR1 and CDR2: LNHDA and SQIVND (reference sequence). The DNA of the CDR3 is TGTGCCAGTAGTATTATGGGCAACACTGAAGCTTTCTTT. Translating it yields CASSIMGNTEAFF. The whole variable domain, remainder taken from reference TRBV19 and TRBJ1-1, is DGGITQSPKYLFRKEGQNVTLSCEQNLNHDAMYWYRQDPGQGLRLIYYSQIVNDFQKGDIAEGYSVSREKKESFPLTVTSAQKNPTAFYLCASSIMGNTEAFFGQGTRLTVV.

This rearrangement joins TRBV28 to TRBJ1-5; TRBD1 aligns across 8 bases. The CDR3 is 18 residues long. The V gene end was trimmed by 2 bases and the J gene end by 3 bases; junction bases not matched to a gene: 12. Germline V lookup: CDR1 MDHEN, CDR2 SYDVKM. The CDR3 DNA reads as TGTGCCAGCAGTTTAGGCTTCGGGACAGGAATTGACAATCAGCCCCAGCATTTT. It yields the protein CASSLGFGTGIDNQPQHF.

The chain uses TRBV13 and TRBJ2-5, with 12 bases aligning to TRBD2. The CDR3 runs to 16 residues. The junction had 8 bases not matched to a gene; V was cut back by 4 bases and J by 5 bases. Germline CDR1 is PRHDT and CDR2 is FYEKMQ (reference sequence). CDR3 region: CASSYVTSGGRETQYF. The CDR3 DNA sequence: TGTGCCAGCAGCTACGTGACTAGCGGGGGCCGGGAGACCCAGTACTTC.

In this sample, this clone turned up a few times. This may stem from a read error, because a much larger clone lies one nucleotide away. The chain combines TRBV5-6 with TRBJ1-2, with D possibly being TRBD1 (6 bases). The CDR3 loop spans 17 amino acids. Germline-derived CDR1 and CDR2 are SGHDT and YYEEEE. V shed 3 bases and J shed 4 bases, with 22 bases lying between them. The CDR3 protein is CASSSVPGQSRGYGYTF. The CDR3 DNA follows: TGTGCCAGCAGCTCTGTCCCGGGACAATCCCGGGGCTATGGCTACACCTTC.

The V and J genes are TRBV7-9 and TRBJ1-2; D gene unclear. Germline CDR1 reads SEHNR; CDR2 reads FQNEAQ (reference sequence). The CDR3 has 15 residues. V gave up 1 base and J gave up 5 bases, with 14 bases separating them. As DNA, the CDR3 is TGTGCCAGCAGCTTAGAGGGTTCGGGAGCGTATGGCTACACCTTC. Translation: CASSLEGSGAYGYTF.

The rearrangement joins TRBV9 to TRBJ2-1; 9 bases are a match to TRBD2. The CDR3 spans 13 residues. CDR1 SGDLS and CDR2 YYNGEE come from the germline V gene. V trimming: 7 bases; J trimming: 8 bases; junction bases outside the gene matches: 7. CDR3 nucleotide sequence: TGTGCCAGCGAGGGCGGGGGGGCCCATGAGCAGTTCTTC. This encodes CASEGGGAHEQFF.

The rearrangement uses TRBV6-5 and TRBJ2-2; D perhaps matches TRBD1 (6 bases). Germline V gene data show CDR1 as MNHEY and CDR2 as SVGAGI. The CDR3 is 15 amino acids. V lost 3 bases, J lost 13 bases, and 21 bases lay in between. CDR3 protein: CASSYDGQPYLGLFF. In DNA form, the CDR3 reads TGTGCCAGCAGTTATGACGGACAGCCCTATTTGGGGCTGTTTTTT.

The chain has TRBV10-3 and TRBJ2-7, with a weak D call TRBD2 (5 bases). The CDR3 is made up of 13 amino acids. Trimming removed 2 bases at V and 3 bases at J, with 8 bases between. Germline V gene data show CDR1 as ENHRY and CDR2 as SYGVKD. CDR3 DNA sequence: TGTGCCATCAGTGAGGGACGGGACTACGAGCAGTACTTC. It translates to CAISEGRDYEQYF.

The rearrangement joins TRBV6-1 to TRBJ1-2; a weak D match, TRBD1 (6 bases). Trimming removed 5 bases at V and 2 bases at J, with 12 bases between. This CDR3 region has 14 residues. Germline loops: CDR1 MNHNS, CDR2 SASEGT. CDR3 loop: CASSWTDKNYGYTF. For the CDR3, the DNA is TGTGCCAGCAGTTGGACAGACAAAAACTATGGCTACACCTTC.

The chain uses TRBV27 and TRBJ2-1; TRBD2 might be the D (5 bases). With 0 bases removed from V and 0 bases from J, the gap between germline ends came to 6 bases. The CDR3 covers 15 residues. From germline, CDR1 is MNHEY and CDR2 SMNVEV (reference sequence). CDR3 bases: TGTGCCAGCAGTTTATCTGGGAGCTCCTACAATGAGCAGTTCTTC. It specifies CASSLSGSSYNEQFF.

The chain is built from TRBV6-5 and TRBJ2-7, with TRBD1 as a possible D gene (6 bases). V was trimmed by 5 bases and J by 6 bases, leaving 20 bases between them. The CDR3 has 15 residues. Germline V lookup: CDR1 MNHEY, CDR2 SVGAGI. CDR3 sequence reads: CASSTPPDSKSEQYV. In DNA, the CDR3 is TGTGCCAGCAGTACCCCCCCGGACAGCAAAAGCGAGCAGTACGTC.

The chain recombines TRBV11-2 with TRBJ2-7, with 8 bases lining up with TRBD2. This CDR3 has 15 amino acids. The germline CDR1 and CDR2 sequences are SGHAT and FQNNGV. V lost 4 bases, J lost 5 bases, and 10 bases stayed unmatched. CDR3 nucleotides: TGTGCCAGCAGCTCCAGACTAGCGAGTAGAAACGAGCAGTACTTC. It encodes CASSSRLASRNEQYF.

Note on this clone: One end of the junction does not line up with germline, which may come from a read error. The J gene is TRBJ2-3, the V gene TRBV7-7, with 9 bases aligning to TRBD1. The germline CDR1 and CDR2 sequences are SSHAT and FNYEAQ (reference sequence). The CDR3 loop spans 17 amino acids. CDR3 sequence (DNA): TGTGCTAGCAGCCTAGGATTGCCGGGACAGGGCTCAGATACGCAGTATTTT. Protein sequence: CASSLGLPGQGSDTQYF.